This TCR beta chain was captured by sequencing in a study of STAT3 mutations in large granular lymphocyte leukemia. Study information: Immunosuppressive therapy was given to more than half of T-LGLL patients.

Germline V gene lookup returns CDR1 MNHNY and CDR2 SVGAGI (reference sequence). V gave up 9 bases and J gave up 4 bases, with 15 bases separating them. The CDR3 has 13 amino acids. Each sample's TCRbeta library yielded on average about 40,773 productive templates. The method was immunoSEQ multiplex PCR; TCRdb's version includes in-frame clones alone and lacks a portion of them. The sample has about 3,700 clones, about two fifths seen once. Regarding the study as a whole: Every T-cell large granular lymphocyte leukemia patient had at least one immunodominant TCR beta clonotype. All newly emerging clones after therapy were STAT3 wild type.

As regards this clone: No antigen is known for it.

The sequencing input was peripheral blood mononuclear cells. The genes are TRBV6-6 and TRBJ1-2; D unclear. The origin of this receptor is a man in his sixties with T-cell large granular lymphocyte leukemia. Some clones in this sample may be carry-over from other donors' samples. CDR3 DNA: TGTGCCAGTTTTGTAAGGGTAGGCTATGGCTACACCTTC. This sequence encodes CASFVRVGYGYTF.